The rows below give T cell receptor beta chains drawn from one sample of a study of cytomegalovirus exposure and HLA in healthy donors. This table comes from immunoSEQ multiplex PCR, and its TCRdb copy is limited to in-frame clones, with some not included. The sample yields about 63,000 clones, 80% to 90% seen once. Sequencing input: PBMCs. These receptors all stem from a woman aged 18 to 35 in good health and CMV-seronegative. The CDR3 runs from the conserved cysteine through the conserved F or W. D genes are given only for firm matches. For some rows the clone size is stated as once, few or many, or as a class when expanded; others skip it.

>few|.|TRBJ1-2|TRBV6-5
TGTGCCAGCAGCCAGGGACATAGAACGTATGGCTACACCTTC
CASSQGHRTYGYTF
>.|TRBD2|TRBJ2-5|TRBV4-1
TGCGCCAGCAGCCAAGTTTCTGCGGGGGAGCAAGAGACCCAGTACTTC
CASSQVSAGEQETQYF
>.|TRBD2|TRBJ2-1|TRBV6-4
TGTGCCAGCAGTGATGCGGGGGGGTTCTACAATGAGCAGTTCTTC
CASSDAGGFYNEQFF
>.|.|TRBJ2-6|TRBV28
TGTGCCAGCAGGTTCCTTTACTCTGGGGCCAACGTCCTGACTTTC
CASRFLYSGANVLTF
>.|TRBD1|TRBJ1-1|TRBV27
TGTGCCAGCACTCGGGACAGGGGGAACACTGAAGCTTTCTTT
CASTRDRGNTEAFF
>.|.|TRBJ1-5|TRBV7-8
TGTGCCAGCAGCTTAGCGCTTCCAGGGCTGAACAATCAGCCCCAGCATTTT
CASSLALPGLNNQPQHF
>.|.|TRBJ1-2|TRBV27
TGTGCCAGCAGTCCCGGCAGGGCACCTTATGGCTACACCTTC
CASSPGRAPYGYTF
>.|.|TRBJ2-7|TRBV7-8
TGTGCCAGCAGCATACGGACAGCCTACGAGCAGTACTTC
CASSIRTAYEQYF
>.|TRBD1|TRBJ2-3|TRBV7-2
TGTGCCAGCAGCTTACGTGGGGGACAGGGGGCAGATACGCAGTATTTT
CASSLRGGQGADTQYF
>.|TRBD1|TRBJ2-2|TRBV7-7
TGTGCCAGCAGCTTAGCCGACAGGGGGAACACCGGGGAGCTGTTTTTT
CASSLADRGNTGELFF
>.|TRBD2|TRBJ2-5|TRBV9
TGTGCCAGCAATGGGGGAGGGTTGTTAGAGACCCAGTACTTC
CASNGGGLLETQYF
>.|TRBD2|TRBJ2-3|TRBV7-6
TGTGCCAGCAGCTTTAGCGGGGGGCCCACAGATACGCAGTATTTT
CASSFSGGPTDTQYF
>.|TRBD1|TRBJ1-2|TRBV5-4
TGTGCCAGCAGCTATAAGGGACAGGGCATCGGTGGCTACACCTTC
CASSYKGQGIGGYTF
>.|.|TRBJ1-5|TRBV15
TGTGCCACCAGCAGAGATAAAGCGCAGCCCCAGCATTTT
CATSRDKAQPQHF
>few|.|TRBJ2-7|TRBV5-1
TGCGCCAGCAGCTTAGGAGACGAGCAGTACTTC
CASSLGDEQYF
>.|TRBD1|TRBJ2-7|TRBV6-5
TGTGCCAGCGGGTGGGGACAGGGAGCCTACGAGCAGTACTTC
CASGWGQGAYEQYF
>.|TRBD2|TRBJ2-5|TRBV28
TGTGCCAGCAGTTCCGGGGGGGGCTACCAAGAGACCCAGTACTTC
CASSSGGGYQETQYF
>.|TRBD2|TRBJ2-3|TRBV2
TGTGCCAGCAGTGTACCTAGCGGGAGTACGGATACGCAGTATTTT
CASSVPSGSTDTQYF
>once|TRBD2|TRBJ2-3|TRBV7-2
TGTGCCAGCAGCTTCAGTCTAGCGGGGAGGCCGACGCAGTATTTT
CASSFSLAGRPTQYF
>.|TRBD2|TRBJ2-3|TRBV19
TGTGCCAGTAGGACAAACCGGCGGGGGGTGGACACAGATACGCAGTATTTT
CASRTNRRGVDTDTQYF
>.|.|TRBJ2-3|TRBV2
TGTGCCAGCAGCCTAAACACAGATACGCAGTATTTT
CASSLNTDTQYF
>few|.|TRBJ1-6|TRBV28
TGTGCCAGCAGTTTACCCTATTCACCCCTCCACTTT
CASSLPYSPLHF
>.|.|TRBJ1-2|TRBV28
TGTGCCAGCAGTTTCGACAGCTATGGCTACACCTTC
CASSFDSYGYTF
>.|TRBD1|TRBJ2-2|TRBV7-6
TGTGCCAGCAGCAGACAGGGGTACGGGGAGCTGTTTTTT
CASSRQGYGELFF
>once|TRBD2|TRBJ2-1|TRBV2
TGTGCCAGCAGCGAACGCTCCCTAGCGGCCTCCTACAATGAGCAGTTCTTC
CASSERSLAASYNEQFF
>.|.|TRBJ2-4|TRBV18
TGTGCCAGCTCCCCCGCGGACTTAACCAAAAACATTCAGTACTTC
CASSPADLTKNIQYF
>.|.|TRBJ1-1|TRBV19
TGTGCCAGTAGTATAGTTGTCTCGAACACTGAAGCTTTCTTT
CASSIVVSNTEAFF
>.|.|TRBJ2-7|TRBV5-1
TGCGCCAGCAGCTTGGACACAAACTCCTACGAGCAGTACTTC
CASSLDTNSYEQYF
>.|.|TRBJ1-1|TRBV4-2
TGTGCCAGCAGCCAAGAATCGGGACAGAACACTGAAGCTTTCTTT
CASSQESGQNTEAFF
>.|TRBD2|TRBJ2-5|TRBV5-1
TGCGCCAGCAGCTCGGGACTAGAGATGGAGACCCAGTACTTC
CASSSGLEMETQYF
>.|.|TRBJ2-1|TRBV19
TGTGCCAGTAGTATTAGGGGGACTACGAGCGATGAGCAGTTCTTC
CASSIRGTTSDEQFF
>.|.|TRBJ1-4|TRBV2
TGTGCCAGCAGTGAAGCGACCAGTATTAATAGCGAAAAACTGTTTTTT
CASSEATSINSEKLFF
>.|.|TRBJ2-3|TRBV5-1
TGCGCCAGCTCCTCCGGGAGCACAGATACGCAGTATTTT
CASSSGSTDTQYF
>.|TRBD2|TRBJ2-7|TRBV7-4
TGTGCCAGCAGCCCCAGGGCGGGAGAATACGAGCAGTACTTC
CASSPRAGEYEQYF
>.|TRBD1|TRBJ2-7|TRBV5-4
TGTGCCAGCAGCGGCACCGGGACAGGGCACGAGCAGTACTTC
CASSGTGTGHEQYF
>.|.|TRBJ2-7|TRBV11-3
TGTGCCAGCAGCGTAGGAGGAGACTACGAGCAGTACTTC
CASSVGGDYEQYF
>.|TRBD1|TRBJ1-1|TRBV19
TGTGCCAGTATCCCTCAGGGGGCTGGTGACACTGAAGCTTTCTTT
CASIPQGAGDTEAFF
>.|TRBD1|TRBJ2-7|TRBV28
TGTGCCAGCAGGTCAATCGGACAGGGAGGTGAGCAGTACTTC
CASRSIGQGGEQYF
>.|.|TRBJ1-3|TRBV28
TGTGCCAGCAGTCCCACTACAGGGTCGGAAGGAAACACCATATATTTT
CASSPTTGSEGNTIYF
>.|TRBD1|TRBJ1-3|TRBV6-6
TGTGCCACTAGGACAGGGTTGGGTGTGGGTGGAAACACCATATATTTT
CATRTGLGVGGNTIYF
>.|TRBD1|TRBJ1-2|TRBV28
TGTGCCAGCAGTTCCGGGACAGGGGGTTTCTATGGCTACACCTTC
CASSSGTGGFYGYTF
>once|TRBD1|TRBJ2-7|TRBV6-1
TGTGCTACCGAGGACAGGCAGCTCTACGAGCAGTACTTC
CATEDRQLYEQYF
>.|.|TRBJ1-5|TRBV19
TGTGCCAGTAGTGATGAACAGGGAGGGAGAAGCCAGCCCCAGCATTTT
CASSDEQGGRSQPQHF
>.|.|TRBJ1-3|TRBV6-4
TGTGCCAGCAGTCCGACAGGTCTTGCCGGAAACACCATATATTTT
CASSPTGLAGNTIYF
>.|TRBD2|TRBJ2-7|TRBV5-5
TGTGCCAGCAGCTTGGCCGGGGGGGACTCCTACGAGCAGTACTTC
CASSLAGGDSYEQYF
>.|TRBD1|TRBJ2-7|TRBV15
TGTGCCACCAGCTCTAGGACAGGGGCCTACGAGCAGTACTTC
CATSSRTGAYEQYF
>.|.|TRBJ2-1|TRBV28
TGTGCCAGCAGTTTTGCGGATTTCGACTACAATGAGCAGTTCTTC
CASSFADFDYNEQFF
>.|TRBD1|TRBJ2-7|TRBV7-9
TGTGCCAGCAGCTTAGCGGGACAGAGCTACGAGCAGTACTTC
CASSLAGQSYEQYF
>.|.|TRBJ1-2|TRBV14
TGTGCCAGCAGCCAGTCGTGGGGAGGGGACTATGGCTACACCTTC
CASSQSWGGDYGYTF
>.|TRBD2|TRBJ2-7|TRBV7-9
TGTGCCAGCAGCTTAGCTAGCGGGCTGGGATACGAGCAGTACTTC
CASSLASGLGYEQYF
>.|.|TRBJ2-5|TRBV28
TGTGCCCATTCCGCGCTCCAAGAGACCCAGTACTTC
CAHSALQETQYF
>.|TRBD1|TRBJ1-1|TRBV6-6
TGTGCCAGCAGTTACGCCAGACAGGGCACTGAAGCTTTCTTT
CASSYARQGTEAFF
>.|.|TRBJ1-2|TRBV5-1
TGCGCCAGCAGCACCCATTGGGGGCCCGACGGCTACACCTTC
CASSTHWGPDGYTF
>.|.|TRBJ1-4|TRBV7-9
TGTGCCAGCAGTCGACCCGGGAGCCCTAATGAAAAACTGTTTTTT
CASSRPGSPNEKLFF
>.|.|TRBJ2-6|TRBV2
TGTGCCAGCAGCGAACTATCTGGGGCCAACGTCCTGACTTTC
CASSELSGANVLTF